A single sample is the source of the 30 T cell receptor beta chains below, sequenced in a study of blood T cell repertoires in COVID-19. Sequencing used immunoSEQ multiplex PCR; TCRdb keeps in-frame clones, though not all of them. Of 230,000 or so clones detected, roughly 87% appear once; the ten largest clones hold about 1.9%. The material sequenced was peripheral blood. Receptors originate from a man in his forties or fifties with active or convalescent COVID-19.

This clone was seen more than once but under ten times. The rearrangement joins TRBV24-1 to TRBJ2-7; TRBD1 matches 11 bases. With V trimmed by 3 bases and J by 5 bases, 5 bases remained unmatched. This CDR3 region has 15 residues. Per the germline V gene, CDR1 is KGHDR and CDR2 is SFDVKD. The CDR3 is CATSDGQGAVHEQYF. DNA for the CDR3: TGTGCCACCAGTGATGGACAGGGGGCTGTCCACGAGCAGTACTTC.

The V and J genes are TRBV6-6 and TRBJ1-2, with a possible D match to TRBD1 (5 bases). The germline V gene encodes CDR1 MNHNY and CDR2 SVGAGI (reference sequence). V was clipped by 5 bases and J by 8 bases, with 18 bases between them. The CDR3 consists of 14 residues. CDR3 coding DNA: TGTGCCAGCAGTCGGATGGGGCAGGCGGAGGGCTACACCTTC. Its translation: CASSRMGQAEGYTF.

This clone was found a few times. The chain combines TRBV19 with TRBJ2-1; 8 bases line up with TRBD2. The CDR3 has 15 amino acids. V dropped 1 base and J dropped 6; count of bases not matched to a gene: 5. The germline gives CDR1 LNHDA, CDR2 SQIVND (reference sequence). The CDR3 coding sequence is TGTGCCAGTAGTATAGGCGGGAGGATAAGCAATGAGCAGTTCTTC. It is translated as CASSIGGRISNEQFF.

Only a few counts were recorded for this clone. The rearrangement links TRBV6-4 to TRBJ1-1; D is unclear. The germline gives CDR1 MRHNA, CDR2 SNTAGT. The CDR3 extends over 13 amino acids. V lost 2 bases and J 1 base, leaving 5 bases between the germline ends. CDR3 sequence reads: CASSDTGNTEAFF. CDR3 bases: TGTGCCAGCAGTGACACGGGGAACACTGAAGCTTTCTTT.

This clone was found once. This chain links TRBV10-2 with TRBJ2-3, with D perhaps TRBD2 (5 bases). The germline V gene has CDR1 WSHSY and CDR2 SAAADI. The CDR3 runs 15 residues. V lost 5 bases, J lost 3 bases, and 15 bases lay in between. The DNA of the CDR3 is TGCGCCAGCAGTACCCTCGGGGAGATGACAGATACGCAGTATTTT. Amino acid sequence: CASSTLGEMTDTQYF.

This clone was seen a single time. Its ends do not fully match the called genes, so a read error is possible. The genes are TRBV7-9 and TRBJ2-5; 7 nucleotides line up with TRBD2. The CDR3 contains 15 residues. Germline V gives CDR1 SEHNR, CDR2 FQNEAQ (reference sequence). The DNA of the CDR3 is TGTGCCAGCAGCCTAGCGGACGGGGAACAAGAGACCCAGTACTTC. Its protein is CASSLADGEQETQYF.

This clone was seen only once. CDR3 residues: CASSQRGRGRLTEAFF. As DNA, the CDR3 is TGTGCCAGCAGCCAAAGGGGTAGGGGGCGCCTCACTGAAGCTTTCTTT. The J gene is TRBJ1-1, the V gene TRBV3-1 (or the pseudogene TRBV3-2); 7 nucleotides align to TRBD1. CDR3 length equals 16 residues. Germline V CDR1 and CDR2: LGHDT, YNNKEL (reference sequence). V lost 2 bases to trimming and J lost 4 bases; unmatched junction nucleotides: 10.

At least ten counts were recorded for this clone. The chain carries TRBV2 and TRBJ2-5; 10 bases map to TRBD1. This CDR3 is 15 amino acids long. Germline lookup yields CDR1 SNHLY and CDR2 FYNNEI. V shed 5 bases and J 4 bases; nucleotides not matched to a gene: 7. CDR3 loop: CASSPGTGDTETQYF. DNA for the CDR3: TGTGCCAGCAGTCCCGGGACAGGGGATACAGAGACCCAGTACTTC. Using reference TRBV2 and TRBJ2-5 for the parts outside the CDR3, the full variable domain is EPEVTQTPSHQVTQMGQEVILRCVPISNHLYFYWYRQILGQKVEFLVSFYNNEISEKSEIFDDQFSVERPDGSNFTLKIRSTKLEDSAMYFCASSPGTGDTETQYFGPGTRLLVL.

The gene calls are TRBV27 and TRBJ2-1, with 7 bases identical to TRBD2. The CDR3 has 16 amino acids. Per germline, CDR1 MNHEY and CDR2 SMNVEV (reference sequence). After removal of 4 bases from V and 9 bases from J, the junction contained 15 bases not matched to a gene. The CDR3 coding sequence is TGTGCCAGCAGTTATACGGCTAGCGGCCTCGGGAGTGAGCAGTTCTTC. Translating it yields CASSYTASGLGSEQFF.

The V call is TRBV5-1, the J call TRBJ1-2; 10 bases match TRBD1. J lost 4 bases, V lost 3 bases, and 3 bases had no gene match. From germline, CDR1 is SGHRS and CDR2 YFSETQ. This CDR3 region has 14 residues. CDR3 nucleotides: TGCGCCAGCAGCTCGGACAGGGGGGCCTATGGCTACACCTTC. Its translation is CASSSDRGAYGYTF.

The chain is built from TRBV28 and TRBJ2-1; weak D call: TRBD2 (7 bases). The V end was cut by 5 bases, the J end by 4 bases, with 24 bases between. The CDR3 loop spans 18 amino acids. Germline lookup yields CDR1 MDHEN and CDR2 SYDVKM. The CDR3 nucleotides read TGTGCCAGCAGTCCTACTACCGGAGGGGGGGCTGTATACAATGAGCAGTTCTTC. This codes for CASSPTTGGGAVYNEQFF.

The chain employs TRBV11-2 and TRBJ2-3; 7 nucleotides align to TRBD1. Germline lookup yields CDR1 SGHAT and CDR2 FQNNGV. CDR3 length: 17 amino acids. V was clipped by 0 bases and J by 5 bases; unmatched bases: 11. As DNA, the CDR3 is TGTGCCAGCAGCTTAGAATGGGGAAGGGGGCGCCGAGATACGCAGTATTTT. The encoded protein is CASSLEWGRGRRDTQYF.

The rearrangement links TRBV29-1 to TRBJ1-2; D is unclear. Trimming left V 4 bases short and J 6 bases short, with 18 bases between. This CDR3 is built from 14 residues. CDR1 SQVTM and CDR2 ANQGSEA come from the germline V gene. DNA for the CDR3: TGCAGCGTTGGGAGTGGGGTGGCGGGAAATGGCTACACCTTC. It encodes CSVGSGVAGNGYTF.

DNA of the CDR3: TGTGCCAGTATAAGCGTAGCCGCTAGCGGGAGGGTTCGTGGTGAGCAGTTCTTC. Translated: CASISVAASGRVRGEQFF. The chain links TRBV19 to TRBJ2-1; 12 bases are a match to TRBD2. V lost 7 bases and J lost 9; bases outside the gene matches: 19. CDR1 and CDR2 from the germline V gene are LNHDA and SQIVND (reference sequence). CDR3 size: 18 residues.

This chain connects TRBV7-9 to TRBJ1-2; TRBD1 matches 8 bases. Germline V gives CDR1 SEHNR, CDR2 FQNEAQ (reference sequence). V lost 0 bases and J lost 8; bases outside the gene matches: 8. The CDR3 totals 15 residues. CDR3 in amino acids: CASSLANRGSEGYTF. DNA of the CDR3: TGTGCCAGCAGCTTAGCGAACAGGGGGTCGGAGGGCTACACCTTC.

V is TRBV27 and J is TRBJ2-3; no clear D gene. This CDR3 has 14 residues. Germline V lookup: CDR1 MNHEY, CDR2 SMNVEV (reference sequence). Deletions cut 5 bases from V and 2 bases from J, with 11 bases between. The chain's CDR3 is CASSPIPFTDTQYF. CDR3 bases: TGTGCCAGCAGTCCTATCCCGTTCACAGATACGCAGTATTTT.

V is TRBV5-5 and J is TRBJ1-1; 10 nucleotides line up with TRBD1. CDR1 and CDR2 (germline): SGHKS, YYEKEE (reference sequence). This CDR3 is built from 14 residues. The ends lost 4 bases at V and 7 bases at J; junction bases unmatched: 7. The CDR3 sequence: CASSGRDRGHEAFF. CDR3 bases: TGTGCCAGCAGCGGCCGGGACAGGGGCCATGAAGCTTTCTTT.

For the CDR3, the DNA is TGTGCCAGCAGAGATGGGACACCCGGGATGTATGAGCAGTACTTC. Residues: CASRDGTPGMYEQYF. This chain uses TRBV28 with TRBJ2-7; TRBD1 might be the D (6 bases). Germline CDR1 reads MDHEN; CDR2 reads SYDVKM. The V end was cut by 6 bases, the J end by 7 bases, with 22 bases between. The CDR3 extends over 15 amino acids.

The CDR3 DNA follows: TGTGCCACCTACTCCGGGACAGCCCCCTCTAATGAGCAGTTCTTC. This gives the protein CATYSGTAPSNEQFF. This chain uses TRBV7-9 with TRBJ2-1, with 7 bases that match TRBD1. This CDR3 is built from 15 residues. The V and J ends lost 10 bases and 7 bases, in that order; junction bases with no gene match: 16. Germline CDR1 reads SEHNR; CDR2 reads FQNEAQ (reference sequence).

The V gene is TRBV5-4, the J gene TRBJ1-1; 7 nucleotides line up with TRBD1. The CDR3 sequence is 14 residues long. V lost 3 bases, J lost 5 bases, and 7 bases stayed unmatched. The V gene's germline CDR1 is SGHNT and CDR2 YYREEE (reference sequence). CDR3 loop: CASSWRQGVTEAFF. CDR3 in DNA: TGTGCCAGCAGCTGGAGACAGGGAGTTACTGAAGCTTTCTTT.

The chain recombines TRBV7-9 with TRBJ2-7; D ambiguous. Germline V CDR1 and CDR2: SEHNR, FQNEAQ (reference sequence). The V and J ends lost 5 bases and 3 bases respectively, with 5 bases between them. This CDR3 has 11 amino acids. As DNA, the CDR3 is TGTGCCAGCAGCCCCTTCTACGAGCAGTACTTC. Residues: CASSPFYEQYF.

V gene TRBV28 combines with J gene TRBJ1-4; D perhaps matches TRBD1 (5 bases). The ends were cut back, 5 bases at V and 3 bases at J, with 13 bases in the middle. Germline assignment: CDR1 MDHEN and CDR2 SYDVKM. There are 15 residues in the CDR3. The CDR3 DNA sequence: TGTGCCAGCAGTCTAGCCCGGGGGGCTAATGAAAAACTGTTTTTT. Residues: CASSLARGANEKLFF.

The DNA of the CDR3 is TGTGCCAGCAGCTTTTCTCGGGACTCTGGGGCCAACGTCCTGACTTTC. Protein product: CASSFSRDSGANVLTF. The chain links TRBV7-3 to TRBJ2-6, with D possibly TRBD2 on 5 matching bases. The CDR3 sequence is 16 residues long. Trimming stripped 3 bases from V and 0 bases from J, with 9 bases between. The germline V gene encodes CDR1 SGHTA and CDR2 FQGTGA.

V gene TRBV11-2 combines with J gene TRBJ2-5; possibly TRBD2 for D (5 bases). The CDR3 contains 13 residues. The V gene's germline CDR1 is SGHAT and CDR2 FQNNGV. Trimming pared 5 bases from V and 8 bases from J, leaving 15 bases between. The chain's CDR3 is CASSPPTRETQYF. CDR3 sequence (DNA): TGTGCCAGCAGCCCCCCCACTAGGGAAACCCAGTACTTC.

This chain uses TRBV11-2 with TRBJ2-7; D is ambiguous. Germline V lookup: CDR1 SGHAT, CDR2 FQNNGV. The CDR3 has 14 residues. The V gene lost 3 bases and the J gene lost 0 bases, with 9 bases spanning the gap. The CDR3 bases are TGTGCCAGCAGCTTGGGCTACAGCTCCTACGAGCAGTACTTC. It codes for CASSLGYSSYEQYF.

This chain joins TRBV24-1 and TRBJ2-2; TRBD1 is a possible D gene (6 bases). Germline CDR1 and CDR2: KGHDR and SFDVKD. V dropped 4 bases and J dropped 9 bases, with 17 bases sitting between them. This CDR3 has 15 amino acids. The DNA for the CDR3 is TGTGCCACCAGTGAGCCGGACAGCGGCGGCCGGGAGCTGTTTTTT. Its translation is CATSEPDSGGRELFF.

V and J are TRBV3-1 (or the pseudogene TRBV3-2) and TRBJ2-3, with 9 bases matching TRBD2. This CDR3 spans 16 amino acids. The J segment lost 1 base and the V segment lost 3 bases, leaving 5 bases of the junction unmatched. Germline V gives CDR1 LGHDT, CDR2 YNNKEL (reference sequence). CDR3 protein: CASSHPSGVGTDTQYF. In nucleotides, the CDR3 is TGTGCCAGCAGCCATCCTAGCGGGGTCGGCACAGATACGCAGTATTTT.

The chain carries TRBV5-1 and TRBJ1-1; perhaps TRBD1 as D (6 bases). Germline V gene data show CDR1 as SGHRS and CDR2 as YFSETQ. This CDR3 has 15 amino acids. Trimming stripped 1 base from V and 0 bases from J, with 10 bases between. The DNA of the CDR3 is TGCGCCAGCAGCTTGCAACAGGGCATGAACACTGAAGCTTTCTTT. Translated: CASSLQQGMNTEAFF.

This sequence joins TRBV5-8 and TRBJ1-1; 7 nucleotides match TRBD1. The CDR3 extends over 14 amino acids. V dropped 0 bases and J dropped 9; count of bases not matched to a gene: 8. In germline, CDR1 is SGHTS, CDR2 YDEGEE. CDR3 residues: CASSLGPAGGKAFF. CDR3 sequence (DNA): TGTGCCAGCAGCTTGGGTCCCGCAGGGGGGAAAGCTTTCTTT.

The CDR3 sequence is CASKMGPLSYGYTF. In nucleotides, the CDR3 is TGTGCCAGTAAAATGGGGCCTCTTAGCTATGGCTACACCTTC. The rearrangement links TRBV19 to TRBJ1-2; TRBD1 might be the D (5 bases). There are 14 residues in the CDR3. V dropped 7 bases and J dropped 4 bases, with 16 bases sitting between them. Germline CDR1 LNHDA, CDR2 SQIVND (reference sequence).